These 21 T cell receptor beta chains originate from one sample sequenced in a study of cytotoxic CD8 clonotypes in ibrutinib-treated CLL. The method was immunoSEQ multiplex PCR; TCRdb's version includes in-frame clones alone and lacks a portion of them. The sample consists of approximately 40,000 clones, just over 70% of them appearing once. The sample consisted of PBMCs, taken at disease progression, from a patient treated with ibrutinib. The receptors come from a human donor with chronic lymphocytic leukemia.

On this clone: One end of the junction does not line up with germline, which may come from a read error. This sequence joins TRBV5-1 and TRBJ2-7; D gene uncertain. CDR1 is SGHRS and CDR2 is YFSETQ in the germline V gene. The CDR3 is 12 amino acids. The CDR3 nucleotides are TGCGCCAGCAGCTTGGAGACTTCCACCCCTGTTTTC. The encoded protein is CASSLETSTPVF.

This sequence joins TRBV11-3 and TRBJ2-2; no firm D call. Germline CDR1 SGHNT, CDR2 YENEEA. The CDR3 consists of 14 residues. V was shortened by 1 base and J by 8 bases, with 11 bases between the two germline ends. CDR3 loop: CASSLVPLTGELFF. The CDR3 DNA sequence: TGTGCCAGCAGCTTAGTTCCTCTGACTGGGGAGCTGTTTTTT. The variable domain in full, with the rest retrieved from reference TRBV11-3 and TRBJ2-2, is EAGVVQSPRYKIIEKKQPVAFWCNPISGHNTLYWYLQNLGQGPELLIRYENEEAVDDSQLPKDRFSAERLKGVDSTLKIQPAELGDSAVYLCASSLVPLTGELFFGEGSRLTVL.

The chain couples TRBV19 to TRBJ2-7; D is perhaps TRBD2 (6 bases). This CDR3 is 13 amino acids long. Germline CDR1 is LNHDA and CDR2 is SQIVND (reference sequence). V was pared by 2 bases and J by 7 bases, with 12 bases between. CDR3 residues: CASSITGAGEQYF. For the CDR3, the DNA is TGTGCCAGTAGTATAACGGGAGCGGGTGAGCAGTACTTC. Looking up the rest from reference TRBV19 and TRBJ2-7 gives the full variable domain: DGGITQSPKYLFRKEGQNVTLSCEQNLNHDAMYWYRQDPGQGLRLIYYSQIVNDFQKGDIAEGYSVSREKKESFPLTVTSAQKNPTAFYLCASSITGAGEQYFGPGTRLTVT.

In its sample, this clone was seen a few times. The chain is built from TRBV10-3 and TRBJ1-5, with D uncertain. The CDR3 consists of 12 residues. V lost 3 bases and J lost 5, with 5 bases in between. Germline V CDR1 and CDR2: ENHRY, SYGVKD. The CDR3, as DNA: TGTGCCATCAGTGATGGGGATCAGCCCCAGCATTTT. As protein: CAISDGDQPQHF.

The rearrangement links TRBV6-1 to TRBJ2-7; TRBD1 matches at 10 bases. Germline values: CDR1 MNHNS, CDR2 SASEGT. CDR3 length equals 14 residues. V was clipped by 7 bases and J by 7 bases; unmatched bases: 10. The CDR3, as DNA: TGTGCCAGCAAGCCGACAGGGGGCGCGGGGGAGCAGTACTTC. Its translation: CASKPTGGAGEQYF.

CDR3 in DNA: TGCGCCAGCAGCCCTGAGGGGGGCACGAACACTGAAGCTTTCTTT. Its protein product is CASSPEGGTNTEAFF. The rearrangement links TRBV5-1 to TRBJ1-1, with D maybe TRBD1 (6 bases). Germline V gene lookup returns CDR1 SGHRS and CDR2 YFSETQ. The ends were cut back, 4 bases at V and 1 base at J, with 14 bases in the middle. This CDR3 is 15 amino acids long.

The chain carries TRBV15 and TRBJ2-3; 9 bases are a match to TRBD2. This CDR3 is built from 17 residues. The V gene end was trimmed by 0 bases and the J gene end by 0 bases; junction bases not matched to a gene: 4. Per germline, CDR1 LNHNV and CDR2 YYDKDF (reference sequence). CDR3 sequence (DNA): TGTGCCACCAGCAGAGATCCCCTAGCGGGAAGCACAGATACGCAGTATTTT. It specifies CATSRDPLAGSTDTQYF.

The V gene is TRBV6-4, the J gene TRBJ2-4, with D possibly being TRBD1 (7 bases). Trimming removed 3 bases from V and 11 bases from J, with 11 bases in between. The CDR3 is 12 amino acids. Germline V lookup: CDR1 MRHNA, CDR2 SNTAGT. The CDR3 DNA reads as TGTGCCAGCAGTGAGCAGGGGGGTGTTCAGTACTTC. It yields the protein CASSEQGGVQYF.

This sequence joins TRBV27 and TRBJ2-7; weak D call: TRBD2 (6 bases). The V end lost 3 bases, the J end lost 1 base, and 10 bases lay between the germline ends. This CDR3 has 14 residues. Germline CDR1 is MNHEY and CDR2 is SMNVEV (reference sequence). CDR3 nucleotide sequence: TGTGCCAGCAGTTTCGAGGCGGGGTCCTACGAGCAGTACTTC. Its protein is CASSFEAGSYEQYF.

This clone was detected a few times. The V gene is TRBV5-1, the J gene TRBJ2-7, with 7 bases that match TRBD2. Germline CDR1 SGHRS, CDR2 YFSETQ. The CDR3 spans 14 residues. V lost 2 bases and J lost 3; bases outside the gene matches: 5. CDR3 sequence: CASSFGVAGYEQYF. In DNA, the CDR3 is TGCGCCAGCAGCTTCGGGGTAGCGGGCTACGAGCAGTACTTC.

J is TRBJ2-5 and V is TRBV25-1, with a weak D call TRBD1 (6 bases). CDR1 is MGHDK and CDR2 is SYGVNS in the germline V gene. V lost 1 base and J lost 3, with 15 bases in between. This CDR3 spans 16 amino acids. CDR3 sequence reads: CASSESKGDRKETQYF. As DNA, the CDR3 is TGTGCCAGCAGTGAATCAAAGGGGGATAGAAAAGAGACCCAGTACTTC.

V is TRBV11-2 and J is TRBJ1-1; D is undetermined. CDR3 length: 15 amino acids. Germline V gives CDR1 SGHAT, CDR2 FQNNGV. The V gene lost 5 bases and the J gene lost 8 bases, with 21 bases spanning the gap. Here the CDR3 reads CASSLWHGSGEEAFF. As DNA, the CDR3 is TGTGCCAGCAGCCTATGGCATGGGTCAGGCGAAGAAGCTTTCTTT.

The chain recombines TRBV5-6 with TRBJ2-7; a weak D match, TRBD2 (6 bases). V lost 5 bases and J 1 base, leaving 7 bases between the germline ends. Germline values: CDR1 SGHDT, CDR2 YYEEEE. The CDR3 consists of 12 residues. Written as DNA, the CDR3 is TGTGCCAGCAGGGGACTGTCCTACGAGCAGTACTTC. Amino acid sequence: CASRGLSYEQYF.

CDR3 nucleotide sequence: TGCGCCAGCAGCCCTGGCTTTGGGCCCGGGCCCCAGCATTTT. Protein: CASSPGFGPGPQHF. The rearrangement links TRBV5-1 to TRBJ1-5, with D unresolved. The CDR3 is 14 amino acids. The germline V and J ends were trimmed by 4 bases and 9 bases, with 17 bases remaining between them. The germline V gene has CDR1 SGHRS and CDR2 YFSETQ. Supplemented by reference TRBV5-1 and TRBJ1-5, the full variable domain reads KAGVTQTPRYLIKTRGQQVTLSCSPISGHRSVSWYQQTPGQGLQFLFEYFSETQRNKGNFPGRFSGRQFSNSRSEMNVSTLELGDSALYLCASSPGFGPGPQHFGDGTRLSIL.

The rearrangement joins TRBV18 to TRBJ2-1; D may correspond to TRBD1 or TRBD2 (6 bases each). Germline V gene lookup returns CDR1 KGHSH and CDR2 LQKENI. Trimming removed 0 bases at V and 7 bases at J, with 13 bases between. The CDR3 has 15 amino acids. CDR3 DNA sequence: TGTGCCAGCTCACCACCGCCGGGGGCACTAAATGAGCAGTTCTTC. Translated: CASSPPPGALNEQFF.

The chain is built from TRBV9 and TRBJ2-7; 7 bases agree with TRBD1. The V segment lost 5 bases and the J segment 7 bases; nucleotides outside the gene matches: 12. This CDR3 spans 14 amino acids. Germline V CDR1 and CDR2: SGDLS, YYNGEE. CDR3 DNA: TGTGCCAGCAGGAGACAGGGTGGGAGACCGGAGCAGTACTTC. It yields the protein CASRRQGGRPEQYF.

This chain uses TRBV4-1 with TRBJ1-5, with D perhaps TRBD1 (5 bases). Trimming removed 3 bases from V and 4 bases from J, with 10 bases in between. Germline V gives CDR1 MGHRA, CDR2 YSYEKL. CDR3 length equals 14 residues. The CDR3 DNA reads TGCGCCAGCAGCCAGACAGAAGGGAATCAGCCCCAGCATTTT. Translated, it gives CASSQTEGNQPQHF.

V and J are TRBV29-1 and TRBJ2-1, with D tentatively TRBD1 (5 bases). V lost 0 bases to trimming and J lost 6 bases, with 12 bases between them. Germline-derived CDR1 and CDR2 are SQVTM and ANQGSEA. CDR3 size: 14 residues. The CDR3 bases are TGCAGCGTTGAAGATCTAGGTCAGGGCAATGAGCAGTTCTTC. Translating gives CSVEDLGQGNEQFF.

This chain joins TRBV6-1 and TRBJ2-3; D remains ambiguous. This CDR3 has 12 amino acids. The V end lost 10 bases, the J end lost 3 bases, and 11 bases lay between the germline ends. Germline V gene data show CDR1 as MNHNS and CDR2 as SASEGT. In nucleotides, the CDR3 is TGTGCCACCATTAGTAATACAGATACGCAGTATTTT. This sequence encodes CATISNTDTQYF.

J is TRBJ2-3 and V is TRBV11-2; D gene uncertain. The CDR3 consists of 15 residues. Per the germline V gene, CDR1 is SGHAT and CDR2 is FQNNGV. V shed 5 bases and J shed 3 bases, with 15 bases lying between them. The CDR3 DNA reads as TGTGCCAGCAGCCAAAGGGCGGAGCCAACAGATACGCAGTATTTT. It specifies CASSQRAEPTDTQYF.

The chain links TRBV19 to TRBJ1-3; 7 bases line up with TRBD1. The ends lost 3 bases at V and 2 bases at J; junction bases unmatched: 7. Germline assignment: CDR1 LNHDA and CDR2 SQIVND (reference sequence). CDR3 length equals 16 residues. CDR3 protein: CASSITSGGPGNTIYF. The CDR3 DNA is TGTGCCAGTAGTATTACGTCAGGGGGGCCTGGAAACACCATATATTTT.